This T cell receptor (beta chain) was recovered during a study of cytomegalovirus exposure and HLA in healthy donors. Study details: Among roughly 180 million T cells, an earlier analysis found 117 million unique TCR beta sequences.

The PCR ran on 60 Vbeta and 13 Jbeta primers. Sequencing used immunoSEQ multiplex PCR; TCRdb keeps in-frame clones, though not all of them. The sample shows 95,000 to 150,000 clones, around 76% of them seen only once. This CDR3 has 16 residues. Germline-derived CDR1 and CDR2 are SGHAT and FQNNGV. The ends lost 8 bases at V and 4 bases at J; junction bases unmatched: 16. Sequenced input: PBMCs. The TCR originated in a man aged 55 to 70 in good health and CMV-seropositive. This chain connects TRBV11-2 to TRBJ1-1, with TRBD1 matching over 7 bases. The CDR3 DNA is TGTGCCAGCGCCGTCCTTCCGACAGGGTTGAGCACTGAAGCTTTCTTT. It translates to CASAVLPTGLSTEAFF.